The rows below give T cell receptor beta chains drawn from one sample of a study of monozygotic twins with inflammatory bowel disease. From the 5' RACE reads, TCRdb lists one entry per CDR3 protein and no DNA. The table for this sample gives under 200,000 distinct CDR3 sequences. The sample was blood. The receptors were gathered from a human donor with ulcerative colitis or Crohn's disease, or a healthy co-twin of an affected twin (not recorded which). CDR3s include the opening cysteine and the closing phenylalanine or tryptophan. Fields, in order: V gene, J gene, CDR3 protein.

v_gene: TRBV12-3/TRBV12-4
j_gene: TRBJ2-3
CDR3aa: CASSQQGRDTQYF

v_gene: TRBV20-1
j_gene: TRBJ1-2
CDR3aa: CSADRGRNYGYTF

v_gene: TRBV10-3
j_gene: TRBJ2-1
CDR3aa: CAISSASGRAREQFF

v_gene: TRBV7-3
j_gene: TRBJ2-7
CDR3aa: CASSLTAGTGFGEQYF

v_gene: TRBV7-7
j_gene: TRBJ2-3
CDR3aa: CASSYDSTDTQYF

v_gene: TRBV7-8
j_gene: TRBJ1-2
CDR3aa: CASSPPGQGFYGYTF

v_gene: TRBV19
j_gene: TRBJ2-2
CDR3aa: CATQPRDRGRIGAGVLFF

v_gene: TRBV4-2
j_gene: TRBJ2-3
CDR3aa: CASSQDRSWVADTQYF

v_gene: TRBV7-9
j_gene: TRBJ2-5
CDR3aa: CASRLGGGETQYF

v_gene: TRBV5-5
j_gene: TRBJ2-7
CDR3aa: CASSLGTEPYEQYF

v_gene: TRBV6-5
j_gene: TRBJ2-3
CDR3aa: CASSWERIGTQYF

v_gene: TRBV5-6
j_gene: TRBJ2-3
CDR3aa: CASSPPGDRGPDTQYF

v_gene: TRBV6-1
j_gene: TRBJ1-1
CDR3aa: CASRTGGNTEAFF

v_gene: TRBV7-9
j_gene: TRBJ1-4
CDR3aa: CASSFGGATNEKLFF

v_gene: TRBV5-1
j_gene: TRBJ2-3
CDR3aa: CASSLAGQDTQYF

v_gene: TRBV9
j_gene: TRBJ2-1
CDR3aa: CASSIRLGGGGNEQFF

v_gene: TRBV5-1
j_gene: TRBJ2-7
CDR3aa: CASSLEPGERGEQYF

v_gene: TRBV5-6
j_gene: TRBJ1-1
CDR3aa: CASTLGRRWTEAFF

v_gene: TRBV12-3/TRBV12-4
j_gene: TRBJ2-1
CDR3aa: CASSFGGTNFQFF

v_gene: TRBV20-1
j_gene: TRBJ2-5
CDR3aa: CSARNSQGGETQYF

v_gene: TRBV25-1
j_gene: TRBJ2-3
CDR3aa: CASSEWADTQYF

v_gene: TRBV3-1
j_gene: TRBJ2-5
CDR3aa: CASSPTVSETQYF

v_gene: TRBV27
j_gene: TRBJ1-2
CDR3aa: CASSFGSAPNYGYTF

v_gene: TRBV10-3
j_gene: TRBJ1-5
CDR3aa: CAISEVGQGQRPQHF

v_gene: TRBV15
j_gene: TRBJ2-2
CDR3aa: CATSNRKDTGELFF

v_gene: TRBV7-8
j_gene: TRBJ2-5
CDR3aa: CASRHWDIQETQYF

v_gene: TRBV20-1
j_gene: TRBJ1-6
CDR3aa: CSVLPGGGRFLNSPLHF

v_gene: TRBV12-3/TRBV12-4
j_gene: TRBJ2-2
CDR3aa: CASSRGENTGELFF

v_gene: TRBV2
j_gene: TRBJ2-7
CDR3aa: CASSGRGGPYEQYF